These T cell receptor beta chains were read from a single sample in a study of technical replicates of blood from a few donors. Method: immunoSEQ multiplex PCR; TCRdb's copy keeps in-frame clones and lacks some. The table shows roughly 80,000 clones, with approximately 91% occurring only once. The sequencing sample was made of T cells isolated from PBMCs. The receptors stem from a human donor in good health. The CDR3 runs from the conserved cysteine through the conserved F or W. The D gene is left open where the match is weak. The size of a clone is reported for some rows only, either as once, few or many, or as a class for expanded clones.

abundance: NA
d_gene: NA
v_gene: TRBV27
j_gene: TRBJ2-3
CDR3aa: CASSLSFLKEQYF
CDR3nt: TGTGCCAGCAGTTTATCGTTTCTAAAAGAGCAGTATTTT

abundance: once
d_gene: NA
v_gene: TRBV19
j_gene: TRBJ2-1
CDR3aa: CASSIRRGNEQFF
CDR3nt: TGTGCCAGTAGTATACGGAGGGGCAATGAGCAGTTCTTC

abundance: NA
d_gene: NA
v_gene: TRBV18
j_gene: TRBJ2-7
CDR3aa: CASSPSHEQYF
CDR3nt: TGTGCCAGCTCACCAAGCCACGAGCAGTACTTC

abundance: NA
d_gene: NA
v_gene: TRBV6-5
j_gene: TRBJ2-1
CDR3aa: CASSYSRGMNEQFF
CDR3nt: TGTGCCAGCAGTTACTCGAGGGGGATGAATGAGCAGTTCTTC

abundance: NA
d_gene: NA
v_gene: TRBV9
j_gene: TRBJ1-2
CDR3aa: CASSDRQTLNYGYTF
CDR3nt: TGTGCCAGCAGCGACCGACAGACCCTTAACTATGGCTACACCTTC

abundance: NA
d_gene: TRBD1
v_gene: TRBV11-3
j_gene: TRBJ2-1
CDR3aa: CASSLMIGQGSLVNEQFF
CDR3nt: TGTGCCAGCAGCTTAATGATAGGACAGGGGAGCTTAGTTAATGAGCAGTTCTTC

abundance: NA
d_gene: NA
v_gene: TRBV25-1
j_gene: TRBJ1-2
CDR3aa: CASSERGLSGGYTF
CDR3nt: TGTGCCAGCAGTGAAAGAGGATTATCGGGAGGCTACACCTTC

abundance: NA
d_gene: NA
v_gene: TRBV4-2
j_gene: TRBJ2-7
CDR3aa: CASSQDLSWGTQGYEQYF
CDR3nt: TGTGCCAGCAGCCAAGATCTTAGTTGGGGAACCCAGGGCTACGAGCAGTACTTC

abundance: NA
d_gene: NA
v_gene: TRBV6-5
j_gene: TRBJ2-7
CDR3aa: CASGGSYEQYF
CDR3nt: TGTGCCAGCGGGGGGTCTTACGAGCAGTACTTC

abundance: NA
d_gene: TRBD2
v_gene: TRBV5-1
j_gene: TRBJ2-7
CDR3aa: CASSFAGEAHEQYF
CDR3nt: TGCGCCAGCAGCTTTGCGGGAGAAGCCCACGAGCAGTACTTC

abundance: NA
d_gene: TRBD2
v_gene: TRBV7-9
j_gene: TRBJ2-2
CDR3aa: CASSFEAGGTGELFF
CDR3nt: TGTGCCAGCAGCTTTGAGGCGGGAGGAACCGGGGAGCTGTTTTTT

abundance: NA
d_gene: NA
v_gene: TRBV29-1
j_gene: TRBJ1-1
CDR3aa: CSVDEVTEAFF
CDR3nt: TGCAGCGTTGATGAGGTCACTGAAGCTTTCTTT

abundance: once
d_gene: NA
v_gene: TRBV6-1
j_gene: TRBJ1-2
CDR3aa: CASLAPYGYTF
CDR3nt: TGTGCCAGCTTGGCTCCCTATGGCTACACCTTC

abundance: NA
d_gene: TRBD2
v_gene: TRBV30
j_gene: TRBJ2-1
CDR3aa: CAWSVGLAGRWGGEQFF
CDR3nt: TGTGCCTGGAGTGTAGGCCTAGCGGGGAGGTGGGGTGGTGAGCAGTTCTTC

abundance: NA
d_gene: TRBD1
v_gene: TRBV2
j_gene: TRBJ2-2
CDR3aa: CASSSGTVTGELFF
CDR3nt: TGTGCCAGCAGTTCCGGGACAGTGACCGGGGAGCTGTTTTTT

abundance: NA
d_gene: TRBD1
v_gene: TRBV6-5
j_gene: TRBJ1-1
CDR3aa: CASSIGTGFEAFF
CDR3nt: TGTGCCAGCAGCATAGGGACAGGTTTTGAAGCTTTCTTT

abundance: once
d_gene: NA
v_gene: TRBV9
j_gene: TRBJ2-7
CDR3aa: CASSVGQGHTGEQYF
CDR3nt: TGTGCCAGCAGCGTAGGGCAGGGGCATACGGGCGAGCAGTACTTC

abundance: once
d_gene: TRBD2
v_gene: TRBV11-3
j_gene: TRBJ2-1
CDR3aa: CASSLDGLAESYNEQFF
CDR3nt: TGTGCCAGCAGCTTAGACGGTCTAGCGGAAAGTTACAATGAGCAGTTCTTC

abundance: NA
d_gene: TRBD2
v_gene: TRBV28
j_gene: TRBJ2-7
CDR3aa: CASGTSGSTGYYEQYF
CDR3nt: TGTGCCAGCGGGACTAGCGGGAGTACGGGCTACTACGAGCAGTACTTC

abundance: NA
d_gene: TRBD1
v_gene: TRBV13
j_gene: TRBJ2-2
CDR3aa: CASSLRGQDTGELFF
CDR3nt: TGTGCCAGCAGCTTAAGGGGGCAGGACACCGGGGAGCTGTTTTTT

abundance: few
d_gene: NA
v_gene: TRBV7-2
j_gene: TRBJ2-2
CDR3aa: CASSWGAGELFF
CDR3nt: TGTGCCAGCAGCTGGGGCGCCGGGGAGCTGTTTTTT